These T cell receptor beta chains were read from a single sample in a study of T cell repertoires in cytomegalovirus infection. TCRdb analysed the reads with MiXCR anew, one entry per CDR3 protein. Of 86,000 or so distinct CDR3 sequences listed, 20% to 30% are singletons. Their target antigens are unknown. This material consisted of CD8+ T cells from cultured PBMCs, taken from culture after CMV antigen stimulation. These receptors were obtained from a human donor in good health (CMV status not recorded). Some clones in this sample may be carry-over from other donors' samples. Each CDR3 is given with its conserved first and last residue. D genes are given only for firm matches. A row's size may be missing; if present it is once, few, many or a size class.

V gene	J gene	D gene	clone size	CDR3 DNA	CDR3 protein
TRBV5-3	TRBJ1-2	TRBD1	.	TGTGCCAGCAGCTGGACAGGGGAGTATGGCTACACCTTC	CASSWTGEYGYTF
TRBV20-1	TRBJ2-1	.	.	TGCAGTGCTAGAGGTAGCGCCTACAATGAGCAGTTCTTC	CSARGSAYNEQFF
TRBV7-2	TRBJ1-1	.	many	TGTGCCAGCAGATCCCTTGACAGTAACACTGAAGCTTTCTTT	CASRSLDSNTEAFF
TRBV6-6	TRBJ2-7	.	.	TGTGCCAGCAGTTACTCTGGCAGGGGCGGGGGTTACGAGCAGTACTTC	CASSYSGRGGGYEQYF
TRBV15	TRBJ1-2	.	few	TGTGCCACCAGCAAACCAGACGGCCTGACGGTCGGTGGCTACACCTTC	CATSKPDGLTVGGYTF
TRBV19	TRBJ1-6	.	few	TGTGCCAGTAGGGAGAGCTCCTATAATTCACCCCTCCACTTT	CASRESSYNSPLHF
TRBV2	TRBJ2-1	TRBD1	.	TGTGCCAGCAGTGAAGCTTGGGACAGGGGCGGCTACAATGAGCAGTTCTTC	CASSEAWDRGGYNEQFF
TRBV12-3/TRBV12-4	TRBJ2-7	TRBD1	.	TGTGCCAGCAGTTTTCAGCAGGGGGCCTACGAGCAGTACTTC	CASSFQQGAYEQYF
TRBV19	TRBJ1-1	.	.	TGTGCCAGTAGTATATGGGAGGACACTGAAGCTTTCTTT	CASSIWEDTEAFF
TRBV27	TRBJ1-5	.	few	TGTGCCAGCAGTTCGAGGCAGGGAGGTCAGCCCCAGCATTTT	CASSSRQGGQPQHF
TRBV29-1	TRBJ1-2	TRBD1	.	TGCAGCGTTGCGACAGGGTCCAAAGCCTATGGCTACACCTTC	CSVATGSKAYGYTF
TRBV14	TRBJ1-2	.	.	TGTGCCAGCAGCCATGAAAGGGGGACCCATGGCTACACCTTC	CASSHERGTHGYTF
TRBV4-3	TRBJ2-1	.	many	TGCGCCAGCAGCCAAGGTTTTTTTGCAGGGGCTGAGCAGTTCTTC	CASSQGFFAGAEQFF
TRBV19	TRBJ2-3	.	.	TGTGCCAGTAGTACCTCGGTCCAATCAGATACGCAGTATTTT	CASSTSVQSDTQYF
TRBV5-1	TRBJ2-5	.	few	TGCGCCAGCAGCGGGGGACGGCAACAAGAGACCCAGTACTTC	CASSGGRQQETQYF
TRBV19	TRBJ1-1	.	.	TGTGCCAGCCTGACTAGAGTTGGGCTGGACACTGAAGCTTTCTTT	CASLTRVGLDTEAFF
TRBV11-2	TRBJ2-1	.	few	TGTGCCAGCAGCCCACGTGAGGGGGGGGGGAACAATGAGCAGTTCTTC	CASSPREGGGNNEQFF
TRBV11-2	TRBJ1-1	.	few	TGTGCCAGCAGCCCCCGGGGGTATGAAGCTTTCTTT	CASSPRGYEAFF
TRBV12-3/TRBV12-4	TRBJ2-7	.	many	TGTGCCAGCAGTCTAGGGTTCATGGTGCAGTACTTC	CASSLGFMVQYF
TRBV7-6	TRBJ2-5	.	few	TGTGCCAGCAGCTTTGGCCCCCAAGAGACCCAGTACTTC	CASSFGPQETQYF
TRBV4-1	TRBJ1-3	.	many	TGCGCCAGCAGCTCCGGAAGCAACACCATATATTTT	CASSSGSNTIYF
TRBV12-3/TRBV12-4	TRBJ2-5	.	.	TGTGCCAGCAGACAAGCGTTGTCAGGGCCCCAAGAGACCCAGTACTTC	CASRQALSGPQETQYF
TRBV5-5	TRBJ2-2	.	few	TGTGCCAGCAGCCCCGGGTATCAAACCAGCGGGGAGCTGTTTTTT	CASSPGYQTSGELFF
TRBV20-1	TRBJ2-2	TRBD2	once	TGCAGTGCTAGAGTTCGGGAGGGCCTTAACGGGGAGCTGTTTTTT	CSARVREGLNGELFF
TRBV5-4	TRBJ1-1	.	.	TGTGCCAGCAGCTTGTGGACGTCGAACACTGAAGCTTTCTTT	CASSLWTSNTEAFF
TRBV6-6	TRBJ2-3	TRBD2	few	TGTGCCAGCAGTTTGACTAGCGGGGGCCCTAGCACAGATACGCAGTATTTT	CASSLTSGGPSTDTQYF
TRBV7-9	TRBJ2-7	TRBD1	many	TGTGCCAGCAGCTTAGCACAGGGGATCTCCTACGAGCAGTACTTC	CASSLAQGISYEQYF
TRBV6-5	TRBJ2-1	.	.	TGTGCCAGCAGCCCACAGGGCGTGGGCAATGAGCAGTTCTTC	CASSPQGVGNEQFF
TRBV15	TRBJ1-6	.	.	TGTGCCACCAGCAGAGTCCCCGCGAATTCACCCCTCCACTTT	CATSRVPANSPLHF
TRBV27	TRBJ2-1	.	once	TGTGCCAGCAAGCAGGACTCCCGGGGCTACAATGAGCAGTTCTTC	CASKQDSRGYNEQFF
TRBV14	TRBJ1-2	.	many	TGTGCCAGCAGCCAAGAAGCGACGGTCTATGGCTACACCTTC	CASSQEATVYGYTF
TRBV6-2/TRBV6-3	TRBJ1-5	TRBD1	few	TGTGCCAGCAGGGACAGGGCTAATCAGCCCCAGCATTTT	CASRDRANQPQHF
TRBV7-9	TRBJ1-4	.	.	TGTGCCAGCAGCGGACCACCGGACAGCGGGGTCGATGAAAAACTGTTTTTT	CASSGPPDSGVDEKLFF
TRBV19	TRBJ1-6	.	.	TGTGCCAGTAGTCCACCCCAGGTCGGGGGCAACACCTATAATTCACCCCTCCACTTT	CASSPPQVGGNTYNSPLHF
TRBV28	TRBJ1-6	.	few	TGTGCCACCGTCAGGCGGGGGGCGGACTCCTATAATTCACCCCTCCACTTT	CATVRRGADSYNSPLHF
TRBV19	TRBJ1-5	.	.	TGTGCCAGTAAAAAGGTTTTTAGCAATCAGCCCCAGCATTTT	CASKKVFSNQPQHF
TRBV12-3/TRBV12-4	TRBJ2-2	.	many	TGTGCCAGCAGTTTGTGGAGAAATCCTACCGGGGAGCTGTTTTTT	CASSLWRNPTGELFF
TRBV27	TRBJ2-1	.	.	TGTGCCAGCAGTTTGCGGCAGGGCAATGAGCAGTTCTTC	CASSLRQGNEQFF
TRBV12-5	TRBJ1-1	TRBD1	few	TGTGCTAGTGGACCCGGACAGGACTGGACTGAAGCTTTCTTT	CASGPGQDWTEAFF